These 8 T cell receptor beta chains were all obtained from the same sample, sequenced in a study (dated by TCRdb to the mid-2010s). The library was made by RT-PCR. Sequencing relied on an Illumina MiSeq. TCRdb cleaned the public reads at Q25 with fastp, built clones with MiXCR and kept in-frame beta chains. Records with the same CDR3 protein are collapsed into one entry carrying the most frequent genes and DNA. The sample includes hundreds of thousands of distinct CDR3 sequences, with approximately 15% observed a single time. The ten most abundant clones make up roughly 3.9% of the sample. Sequencing was carried out using memory CD4+ T cells from blood. These receptors all stem from a female donor in good health, serving as a healthy control.

In DNA form, the CDR3 reads TGTGCCAGCAGTGAACTCCCAGGGAACTATGGCTACACCTTC. Its protein is CASSELPGNYGYTF. This chain joins TRBV6-1 and TRBJ1-2; TRBD1 is a possible D gene (5 bases). Looked up from germline, CDR1 is MNHNS and CDR2 is SASEGT. The CDR3 has 14 residues. With 2 bases removed from V and 2 bases from J, the gap between germline ends came to 9 bases.

The rearrangement links TRBV9 to TRBJ2-2; the match to TRBD2 covers 11 bases. Germline V gene lookup returns CDR1 SGDLS and CDR2 YYNGEE. The CDR3 covers 18 residues. The ends lost 0 bases at V and 2 bases at J; junction bases unmatched: 6. The CDR3 reads CASSVGLAGISNTGELFF. CDR3 in DNA: TGTGCCAGCAGCGTAGGACTAGCGGGGATCTCTAACACCGGGGAGCTGTTTTTT.

This clonotype was recorded a few times. This chain links TRBV20-1 with TRBJ1-2; 7 bases map to TRBD1. The germline CDR1 and CDR2 sequences are DFQATT and SNEGSKA (reference sequence). This CDR3 has 15 amino acids. After removal of 0 bases from V and 5 bases from J, the junction contained 9 bases not matched to a gene. The CDR3 loop reads CSARDLPGQPYGYTF. CDR3 coding DNA: TGCAGTGCTAGAGACCTACCGGGACAGCCATATGGCTACACCTTC.

In its sample, this clonotype was seen a few times. The V call is TRBV15, the J call TRBJ2-7, with D perhaps matching TRBD1 or TRBD2 (5 bases each). The CDR3 has 14 amino acids. Germline V gives CDR1 LNHNV, CDR2 YYDKDF (reference sequence). Trimming stripped 5 bases from V and 2 bases from J, with 13 bases between. In DNA form, the CDR3 reads TGTGCCACCAGCCCAGGGACCTCTACCTACGAGCAGTACTTC. Translated, it gives CATSPGTSTYEQYF.

In this sample, this clonotype turned up a few times. The rearrangement links TRBV7-2 to TRBJ2-7, with 10 bases that match TRBD1. J gave up 1 base and V 4 bases, and 7 bases lay outside the gene matches. The length of the CDR3 is 16 residues. Germline lookup yields CDR1 SGHTA and CDR2 FQGNSA. CDR3 DNA sequence: TGTGCCAGCAGCTCGCAGACAGGGGGCGGATCCTACGAGCAGTACTTC. Translation: CASSSQTGGGSYEQYF.

The chain uses TRBV6-5 and TRBJ1-5, with D unclear. The CDR3 loop spans 16 amino acids. Germline CDR1 reads MNHEY; CDR2 reads SVGAGI. V lost 5 bases and J 0 bases, leaving 14 bases between the germline ends. The CDR3 loop is CASSGRASHSNQPQHF. In DNA, the CDR3 is TGTGCCAGCAGTGGTAGGGCCAGCCATAGCAATCAGCCCCAGCATTTT.

This clonotype was found a few times. The rearrangement links TRBV12-3 or TRBV12-4 to TRBJ2-1; D possibly corresponds to TRBD1 (6 bases). The CDR3 has 17 amino acids. Deletions cut 3 bases from V and 5 bases from J, with 20 bases between. CDR3 protein: CASSFLTGTRANNEQFF. DNA for the CDR3: TGTGCCAGCAGTTTCCTGACAGGAACGAGGGCCAACAATGAGCAGTTCTTC.

This clonotype turned up a few times. V is TRBV3-1 and J is TRBJ1-5; D unresolved. Trimming took off 8 bases at V and 4 bases at J, with 12 bases between the two ends. The CDR3 spans 13 residues. CDR1 is LGHDT, CDR2 YNNKEL, per germline (reference sequence). CDR3 residues: CASGRSGNQPQHF. The CDR3 coding sequence is TGTGCCAGCGGACGGTCGGGGAATCAGCCCCAGCATTTT.